This entry lists 24 T cell receptor beta chains sequenced from one sample in a study of T-cell reconstitution after alpha-beta-depleted transplantation in children. Library preparation (for TCRbeta) was performed with unique molecular identifiers. TCRdb re-called the PCR reads through MiXCR, storing one row per CDR3 protein. In the table there are 450,000 to 600,000 distinct CDR3 sequences, about 18% of which are singletons. This specimen was PBMCs from the stem cell graft donor, taken from the stem cell graft. Receptors originate from a human donor who donated a stem cell graft to a child with acute lymphoblastic leukemia.

This chain connects TRBV12-3 or TRBV12-4 to TRBJ2-7; 10 bases align to TRBD2. Trimming at V came to 3 bases and at J to 3 bases, leaving 8 bases not matched to a gene. This CDR3 is built from 16 residues. CDR3 residues: CASSFDWTSGYYEQYF. The CDR3 bases are TGTGCCAGCAGTTTTGATTGGACTAGCGGATACTACGAGCAGTACTTC.

The chain employs TRBV19 and TRBJ2-1, with unresolved D. V gave up 8 bases and J gave up 5 bases, with 19 bases separating them. This CDR3 has 15 amino acids. Germline CDR1 and CDR2: LNHDA and SQIVND (reference sequence). CDR3 bases: TGTGCCAGTTCCAGTTTCCCGGGTGCCGACAATGAGCAGTTCTTC. Protein sequence: CASSSFPGADNEQFF.

This clonotype has a handful of counts. The gene calls are TRBV4-2 and TRBJ2-1; no clear D gene. This CDR3 comprises 16 residues. Germline CDR1 reads LGHNA; CDR2 reads YNFKEQ. Trimming took 3 bases from V and 3 from J, leaving 15 bases between them. CDR3 loop: CASSQGPDSYYNEQFF. The CDR3 region has the DNA TGTGCCAGCAGCCAGGGTCCAGACTCTTACTACAATGAGCAGTTCTTC.

The chain combines TRBV12-3 or TRBV12-4 with TRBJ1-1; D is possibly TRBD1 (5 bases). V lost 0 bases to trimming and J lost 6 bases, with 20 bases between them. This CDR3 spans 17 amino acids. CDR3 nucleotides: TGTGCCAGCAGTTTAGCGCCTTCCGGGGGGGGATCAGCTGAAGCTTTCTTT. It codes for CASSLAPSGGGSAEAFF.

This clonotype was found a few times. V usage is TRBV7-9 and J usage is TRBJ2-1, with D possibly matching TRBD1 (5 bases). Germline V lookup: CDR1 SEHNR, CDR2 FQNEAQ (reference sequence). V dropped 0 bases and J dropped 8 bases, with 14 bases sitting between them. The CDR3 totals 15 residues. The chain's CDR3 is CASSLALRGLDEQFF. The CDR3 coding sequence is TGTGCCAGCAGCTTAGCGTTAAGGGGCTTAGATGAGCAGTTCTTC.

The gene calls are TRBV29-1 and TRBJ2-7, with a weak D call TRBD2 (6 bases). The germline V gene has CDR1 SQVTM and CDR2 ANQGSEA. V dropped 4 bases and J dropped 6 bases, with 13 bases sitting between them. The CDR3 has 12 residues. CDR3 region: CSVGIGGSEQYF. In nucleotides, the CDR3 is TGCAGCGTTGGGATTGGAGGGAGCGAGCAGTACTTC.

This clonotype turned up a few times. V is TRBV6-1 and J is TRBJ1-5, with no clear D. This CDR3 spans 18 amino acids. The germline gives CDR1 MNHNS, CDR2 SASEGT. V was cut by 5 bases and J by 1 base, with 21 bases left in between. The CDR3 DNA is TGTGCCAGCAGTCCCCTGGTTCTGGGTGTGGGGAGCAATCAGCCCCAGCATTTT. Translating gives CASSPLVLGVGSNQPQHF.

This clonotype showed up just a few times. The rearrangement joins TRBV7-2 to TRBJ2-7; D is unclear. The CDR3 consists of 13 residues. Trimming left V 2 bases short and J 7 bases short, with 12 bases between. The germline V gene has CDR1 SGHTA and CDR2 FQGNSA. CDR3 bases: TGTGCCAGCAGCTTAAACGGCCCTCGGGAGCAGTACTTC. It translates to CASSLNGPREQYF.

The J gene is TRBJ2-1, the V gene TRBV4-2; maybe TRBD2 (5 bases). The CDR3 spans 15 residues. The germline V and J ends were trimmed by 4 bases and 0 bases, with 10 bases remaining between them. Germline assignment: CDR1 LGHNA and CDR2 YNFKEQ. The CDR3 loop reads CASSPGLLSYNEQFF. In DNA, the CDR3 is TGTGCCAGCAGCCCTGGACTCCTCTCCTACAATGAGCAGTTCTTC.

The chain links TRBV5-1 to TRBJ1-4; D is perhaps TRBD1 (6 bases). This CDR3 comprises 14 residues. The V end was cut by 6 bases, the J end by 1 base, with 10 bases between. Per the germline V gene, CDR1 is SGHRS and CDR2 is YFSETQ. The CDR3 bases are TGCGCCAGCACAACAGGGATAACTAATGAAAAACTGTTTTTT. It is translated as CASTTGITNEKLFF.

This clonotype was seen at least ten times. The chain uses TRBV5-1 and TRBJ2-1; 11 bases fit TRBD2. In germline, CDR1 is SGHRS, CDR2 YFSETQ. V shed 4 bases and J 2 bases; nucleotides not matched to a gene: 5. CDR3 length equals 16 residues. The DNA of the CDR3 is TGCGCCAGCAGCAGCACTAGCGGGAGCCCCTACAATGAGCAGTTCTTC. It translates to CASSSTSGSPYNEQFF.

The rearrangement uses TRBV10-2 and TRBJ2-5; 12 positions match TRBD2. Germline lookup yields CDR1 WSHSY and CDR2 SAAADI. J was trimmed by 3 bases and V by 6 bases; bases with no gene match: 5. The CDR3 sequence is 15 residues long. In DNA, the CDR3 is TGCGCCAGCAGAGGACTAGCGGGAAAGGAAGAGACCCAGTACTTC. The encoded protein is CASRGLAGKEETQYF.

This chain uses TRBV4-1 with TRBJ2-4, with 8 bases that match TRBD2. CDR1 and CDR2 from the germline V gene are MGHRA and YSYEKL. The length of the CDR3 is 12 residues. The trim removed 4 bases at V and 7 bases at J, leaving 0 bases unmatched. The CDR3 is CASSRGGNIQYF. The DNA of the CDR3 is TGCGCCAGCAGCCGCGGGGGGAACATTCAGTACTTC.

This chain connects TRBV5-1 to TRBJ2-6; 9 nucleotides agree with TRBD1. CDR3 length: 19 residues. CDR1 is SGHRS and CDR2 is YFSETQ in the germline V gene. The ends lost 4 bases at V and 2 bases at J; junction bases unmatched: 13. CDR3 nucleotides: TGCGCCAGCAGCCCAGGACAGGGGCAATTGGGACCTGGGGCCAACGTCCTGACTTTC. Amino acids: CASSPGQGQLGPGANVLTF.

The J gene is TRBJ1-5, the V gene TRBV15; possibly TRBD1 for D (6 bases). V was cut by 9 bases and J by 3 bases, with 21 bases left in between. This CDR3 has 16 amino acids. Germline V gene data show CDR1 as LNHNV and CDR2 as YYDKDF (reference sequence). The CDR3 loop is CATKASRGGPNQPQHF. CDR3 bases: TGTGCCACAAAGGCATCGAGGGGGGGGCCCAATCAGCCCCAGCATTTT.

The V and J genes are TRBV5-6 and TRBJ2-7, with TRBD2 matching over 9 bases. Losses at the gene ends were 0 bases for V and 5 bases for J; bases not matched to a gene: 12. Germline V gene lookup returns CDR1 SGHDT and CDR2 YYEEEE. The CDR3 consists of 17 residues. CDR3 in DNA: TGTGCCAGCAGCTTGGGAGGAGGTAGACTAGCGGAACACGAGCAGTACTTC. Translated: CASSLGGGRLAEHEQYF.

The chain couples TRBV12-3 or TRBV12-4 to TRBJ2-7, with D uncertain. V was shortened by 4 bases and J by 0 bases, with 16 bases between the two germline ends. CDR3 size: 16 residues. CDR3 nucleotide sequence: TGTGCCAGCAGTTCCCCTCGGCTAGGGATCTCCTACGAGCAGTACTTC. Translated, it gives CASSSPRLGISYEQYF.

The rearrangement links TRBV27 to TRBJ2-7; maybe TRBD1 (5 bases). The germline V gene has CDR1 MNHEY and CDR2 SMNVEV (reference sequence). Trimming shortened V by 3 bases and J by 4 bases, and 10 bases separated the two germline ends. This CDR3 is built from 13 residues. The CDR3: CASSLSAGYEQYF. CDR3 in DNA: TGTGCCAGCAGTTTGTCGGCAGGGTACGAGCAGTACTTC.

This clonotype was detected a few times. J is TRBJ1-2 and V is TRBV20-1, with D possibly being TRBD1 (6 bases). The CDR3 runs to 13 residues. The V gene's germline CDR1 is DFQATT and CDR2 SNEGSKA (reference sequence). V lost 1 base, J lost 3 bases, and 9 bases lay in between. The CDR3 bases are TGCAGTGCTAGAGGCGCAGGGGACTATGGCTACACCTTC. Encoded protein: CSARGAGDYGYTF.

The rearrangement joins TRBV30 to TRBJ2-6; 9 positions match TRBD1. Germline V CDR1 and CDR2: GTSNPN, SVGIG (reference sequence). This CDR3 is built from 15 residues. After removal of 1 base from V and 2 bases from J, the junction contained 0 bases not matched to a gene. The CDR3 sequence is CAWSGDRAGANVLTF. The CDR3 region has the DNA TGTGCCTGGAGTGGGGACAGGGCTGGGGCCAACGTCCTGACTTTC.

The V call is TRBV10-2, the J call TRBJ2-7; 8 bases fit TRBD1. The CDR3 covers 13 residues. The germline V gene encodes CDR1 WSHSY and CDR2 SAAADI. Trimming took 8 bases from V and 5 from J; bases not matched to a gene: 8. Here the CDR3 DNA reads TGCGCCAGCTCAGGGGGCCCCGGGGACGAGCAGTACTTC. It yields the protein CASSGGPGDEQYF.

The chain links TRBV18 to TRBJ2-4; D may be TRBD1 (6 bases). This CDR3 region has 16 residues. Trimming left V 5 bases short and J 3 bases short, with 17 bases between. CDR1 is KGHSH and CDR2 is LQKENI in the germline V gene. DNA for the CDR3: TGTGCCAGCTCAGCCCTCCCAGGGGAAGTCAAAAACATTCAGTACTTC. Protein sequence: CASSALPGEVKNIQYF.

This clonotype was found a few times. CDR3 DNA: TGCGCCAGCAGTCAAGAACCGTTCTACGAGCAGTACTTC. Protein: CASSQEPFYEQYF. The rearrangement uses TRBV23-1 and TRBJ2-7; unclear D gene. TRBV23-1 is placed among ORFs of uncertain function. CDR3 size: 13 residues. With 2 bases removed from V and 3 bases from J, the gap between germline ends came to 8 bases.

This rearrangement joins TRBV5-6 to TRBJ2-1; no clear D. This CDR3 has 13 residues. Germline V CDR1 and CDR2: SGHDT, YYEEEE. V was pared by 5 bases and J by 2 bases, with 8 bases between. As DNA, the CDR3 is TGTGCCAGCAGTCGTCCTACCTACAATGAGCAGTTCTTC. Translation: CASSRPTYNEQFF. The full variable domain, completed using reference TRBV5-6 and TRBJ2-1, is DAGVTQSPTHLIKTRGQQVTLRCSPKSGHDTVSWYQQALGQGPQFIFQYYEEEERQRGNFPDRFSGHQFPNYSSELNVNALLLGDSALYLCASSRPTYNEQFFGPGTRLTVL.